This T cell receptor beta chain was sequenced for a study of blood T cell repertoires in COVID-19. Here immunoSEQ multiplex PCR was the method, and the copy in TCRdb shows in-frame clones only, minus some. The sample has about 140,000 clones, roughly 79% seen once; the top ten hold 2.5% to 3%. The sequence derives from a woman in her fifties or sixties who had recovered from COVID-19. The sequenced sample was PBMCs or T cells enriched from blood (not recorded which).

The CDR3, as DNA: TGTGCCAGCCAAACAGGGATCGAGCAGTACTTC. This sequence encodes CASQTGIEQYF. This rearrangement joins TRBV2 to TRBJ2-7; possibly TRBD1 for D (6 bases). The CDR3 spans 11 residues. Germline assignment: CDR1 SNHLY and CDR2 FYNNEI. Trimming shortened V by 8 bases and J by 6 bases, and 11 bases separated the two germline ends. The variable domain in full, completed from reference TRBV2 and TRBJ2-7, reads EPEVTQTPSHQVTQMGQEVILRCVPISNHLYFYWYRQILGQKVEFLVSFYNNEISEKSEIFDDQFSVERPDGSNFTLKIRSTKLEDSAMYFCASQTGIEQYFGPGTRLTVT.